What follows are 5 T cell receptor beta chains derived from one specimen sequenced in a study of beta chain features in type 1 diabetes (dated by TCRdb to the late 2010s). Receptors were amplified or captured by the immunoSEQ multiplex PCR assay. All of the isolated RNA was reverse transcribed with the High Capacity cDNA Reverse Transcription Kit, so expressed TCRB transcripts were sequenced. Not all clones reach the TCRdb copy of this immuneACCESS table, which keeps in-frame sequences only. Checked studies attribute under half of the gap to unresolved V genes and leave the rest unexplained. This sample gives a few hundred thousand clones in total; approximately 11% of them show up just once. The ten largest clones take up about 0.014% of the sample. The source material was naive CD4+ T cells from blood. The label giving this sample's cell subset or site can be read as: true naive CD4+ T cells. The source of these receptors is a woman aged 25 to 39 in good health.

The rearrangement links TRBV28 to TRBJ2-3; tentative D call: TRBD2 (5 bases). Per germline, CDR1 MDHEN and CDR2 SYDVKM. This CDR3 contains 13 residues. V was pared by 8 bases and J by 0 bases, with 9 bases between. CDR3 nucleotides: TGTGCCAGCTGTCGGGGAAGCACAGATACGCAGTATTTT. It yields the protein CASCRGSTDTQYF.

This clone was observed a handful of times. V is TRBV4-1 and J is TRBJ2-1; TRBD2 agrees at 7 bases. Unmatched junction bases numbered 12, after V lost 1 base and J lost 12 bases. CDR3 size: 15 residues. Looked up from germline, CDR1 is MGHRA and CDR2 is YSYEKL. The DNA for the CDR3 is TGCGCCAGCAGCCAAGCGGTAGCCCCTGGGGGGGGGCAGTTCTTC. Translating gives CASSQAVAPGGGQFF.

This clone has more than one count but fewer than ten. The chain combines TRBV7-2 with TRBJ2-1; 11 nucleotides line up with TRBD2. The trim removed 2 bases at V and 5 bases at J, leaving 8 bases unmatched. Germline V gene lookup returns CDR1 SGHTA and CDR2 FQGNSA. The CDR3 contains 17 residues. For the CDR3, the DNA is TGTGCCAGCAGCTTAAGCCAACTAGCGGGGGTAAACAATGAGCAGTTCTTC. This translates into CASSLSQLAGVNNEQFF.

The genes are TRBV25-1 and TRBJ2-2, with TRBD1 identical over 7 bases. This CDR3 has 18 amino acids. V was clipped by 1 base and J by 4 bases; unmatched bases: 12. Germline CDR1 and CDR2: MGHDK and SYGVNS. CDR3 region: CASSEWGQSFSFTGELFF. CDR3 DNA sequence: TGTGCCAGCAGTGAATGGGGACAGTCCTTTTCTTTCACCGGGGAGCTGTTTTTT.

This clone was observed a few times. The CDR3: CASSVDVGGYNEQFF. CDR3 coding DNA: TGTGCCAGCAGCGTAGACGTCGGGGGCTACAATGAGCAGTTCTTC. The rearrangement uses TRBV9 and TRBJ2-1; a weak D match, TRBD2 (6 bases). Per the germline V gene, CDR1 is SGDLS and CDR2 is YYNGEE. The CDR3 covers 15 residues. V dropped 0 bases and J dropped 3 bases, with 10 bases sitting between them.